This T cell receptor (beta chain) was recovered during a study of shared clonotypes between healthy human individuals. On the study more broadly: A couple of women and a few men aged 18 to 49 served as donors.

The germline V and J ends were trimmed by 1 base and 6 bases, with 16 bases remaining between them. The germline CDR1 and CDR2 sequences are MGHRA and YSYEKL. The CDR3 runs 16 residues. Generated by immunoSEQ multiplex PCR, the TCRdb table keeps only in-frame clones and is missing some. The top ten hold 1.5% to 2% of the sample, which has hundreds of thousands of clones, around three quarters seen once. All of the donors resided in Nashville, Tennessee, and each was a Caucasian adult. This clone has just one count. The sequenced material came from memory CD4+ T cells sorted from blood. Subset in this sample: CD45RA-negative fraction. The chain carries TRBV4-1 and TRBJ1-5; D ambiguous. This clonotype was obtained from a woman aged 25 to 39 in good health. The CDR3 bases are TGCGCCAGCAGCCAAGGGGGAACGGGGAACCGTCAGCCCCAGCATTTT. It yields the protein CASSQGGTGNRQPQHF.